This T cell receptor (beta chain) came from a study of CD8+ T cells in alopecia areata listed by TCRdb under 2018. Regarding the research as a whole: The treated patients, all with moderate-to-severe alopecia areata, were enrolled in an open-label pilot trial of oral tofacitinib given at 5 to 10 mg twice daily. Scalp clonality was compared across normal scalp (n=4), patchy alopecia areata scalp (n=8), and alopecia totalis/universalis scalp (n=8). Amplification of TCRbeta CDR3 regions was done by immunoSEQ multiplex PCR using 35 Vbeta forward primers and 13 Jbeta reverse primers. Patients received tofacitinib for 6 to 18 months and were then followed off drug for 6 months to check for delayed response and recurrence. Scalp tissue and sorted CD4+ and CD8+ peripheral blood T cells from patchy and totalis/universalis alopecia areata patients and from healthy controls were covered by human TCRbeta sequencing. The study used high-throughput TCRbeta sequencing to examine T cell clonal expansion in alopecia areata, in both the C3H/HeJ mouse model and human patients. RNA came from the PAXgene miRNA kit for fixed scalp, the miRNeasy kit for PBMCs, and the RNeasy kit for mouse skin. Biopsies were taken from tofacitinib-treated patients at baseline and at 4 and 24 weeks of treatment, and a later scalp biopsy was taken in several of the tofacitinib-treated patients. Here is what the overall study found, with its caveats: Compared with normal scalp, lesional scalp had higher clonality and more expanded CD8+ clones, particularly in alopecia totalis/universalis, a pattern that suggests antigenic drive. Unlike mouse skin, which is dominated by gammadelta T cells, normal human skin has resident alphabeta T cells that are also sequenced, and this complicates analysis of the scalp TCR repertoire. Shared TCR sequences between patients were less evident than in mice, which may be partly attributable to HLA diversity in the patient population.

Lesional scalp punch biopsies and peripheral blood were collected from alopecia areata patients. PBMCs were isolated by density centrifugation and stained for CD3, CD4 and CD8, after which CD4+ and CD8+ T cells were sorted on a FACSAria. Libraries were constructed by the immunoSEQ multiplex PCR assay. To provide template for TCR sequencing, every sample had RNA extracted and reverse transcribed into cDNA. SuperScript III was used to make first-strand cDNA, primed with a 2:1 mix of oligo-dT and random hexamers. A synthetic immune receptor repertoire was used to gauge amplification bias, and whatever bias remained was removed computationally. In the paper's pipeline: Raw reads were preprocessed to remove errors, and CDR3 was defined according to IMGT conventions as the region from the conserved cysteine to phenylalanine. Clonality was calculated as 1 minus Shannon entropy normalized by log2 of the number of productive unique TCRs. Whether each scalp clone was CD4 or CD8 was inferred by checking scalp TCRbeta sequences against the CD4 and CD8 repertoires from sorted blood. In TCRdb, the immuneACCESS table is reduced to in-frame sequences with V and J assigned. These tables do not hold every clone; where another copy was compared, an unresolved V gene accounts for under half, and the others remain unexplained. The V and J calls and clone size were taken over from that table, and D and trimming were inferred from the DNA. The sample records more than 75,000 clones, roughly 41% of which are singletons. About 1.2% of the sample goes to the ten largest clones.

Points on this clone: Its target antigen remains unknown. Qualities for individual bases were not recorded, and no much larger clone is one base off.

The receptor's source is a human donor with alopecia areata. Input material: CD4+ T cells sorted from blood.

CDR3 reads: CASSFTSGPYEQYF. The sequenced DNA is TGCGCCAGCAGCTTTACTAGCGGACCCTACGAGCAGTACTTC. Recombination linked TRBV5-1 to TRBJ2-7; 8 bases in the middle match TRBD2. The CDR3 contains 14 residues, cysteine and phenylalanine counted. The read is trimmed to its CDR3 DNA, 42 bases read in frame from base 1. The germline V gene supplies CDR1 SGHRS and CDR2 YFSETQ. V is trimmed back by 2 bases and J by 2 bases, and the junction contains 3 bases that no gene match accounts for.